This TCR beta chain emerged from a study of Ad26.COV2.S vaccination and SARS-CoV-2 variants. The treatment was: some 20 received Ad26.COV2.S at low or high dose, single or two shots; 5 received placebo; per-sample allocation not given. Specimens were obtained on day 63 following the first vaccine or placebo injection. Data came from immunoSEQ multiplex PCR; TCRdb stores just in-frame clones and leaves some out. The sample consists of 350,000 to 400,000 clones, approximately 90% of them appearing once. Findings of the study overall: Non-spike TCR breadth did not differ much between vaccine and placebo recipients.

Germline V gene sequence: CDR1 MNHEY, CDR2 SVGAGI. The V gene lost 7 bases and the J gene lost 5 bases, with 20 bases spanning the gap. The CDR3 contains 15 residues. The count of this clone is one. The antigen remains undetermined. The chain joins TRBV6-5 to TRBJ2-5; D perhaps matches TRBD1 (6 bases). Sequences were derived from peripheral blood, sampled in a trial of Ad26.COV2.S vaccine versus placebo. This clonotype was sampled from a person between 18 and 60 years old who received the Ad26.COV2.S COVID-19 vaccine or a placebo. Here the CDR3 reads CASNPPGHLRETQYF. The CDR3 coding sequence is TGTGCCAGCAACCCCCCGGGACACCTAAGGGAGACCCAGTACTTC.